A single sample is the source of the 29 T cell receptor beta chains below, sequenced in a study of T cells expressing NK-cell markers. TCRdb reworked the 5' RACE reads into one entry per CDR3 protein, no DNA. This sample's clone table lists 300,000 to 500,000 distinct CDR3 sequences. The specimen sequenced was blood T cells: a sorted CD56 or NKG2C T cell subset, CD4+ or CD8+ T cells, or bulk PBMC T cells (not recorded which). Receptors were obtained from a woman aged 45 to 65 in good health.

The rearrangement links TRBV12-3 or TRBV12-4 to TRBJ1-4; TCRdb lists TRBD1, though no DNA is available to test this call. The CDR3 loop spans 13 amino acids. The CDR3 reads CASRQGAREKLFF.

CDR3: CASSLEIVRAATNEKLFF. The chain has TRBV5-1 and TRBJ1-4. There are 18 residues in the CDR3. Germline V lookup: CDR1 SGHRS, CDR2 YFSETQ. The variable domain in full, completed from reference TRBV5-1 and TRBJ1-4, reads KAGVTQTPRYLIKTRGQQVTLSCSPISGHRSVSWYQQTPGQGLQFLFEYFSETQRNKGNFPGRFSGRQFSNSRSEMNVSTLELGDSALYLCASSLEIVRAATNEKLFFGSGTQLSVL.

This chain connects TRBV11-2 to TRBJ2-5. The CDR3 has 16 amino acids. From germline, CDR1 is SGHAT and CDR2 FQNNGV. The CDR3 reads CASSLGGVYPVETQYF.

The rearrangement links TRBV20-1 to TRBJ2-1. The CDR3 covers 11 residues. Looked up from germline, CDR1 is DFQATT and CDR2 is SNEGSKA (reference sequence). CDR3 residues: CSVGSLGEQFF.

The V gene is TRBV4-2, the J gene TRBJ2-1. The CDR3 loop spans 13 amino acids. CDR1 and CDR2 (germline): LGHNA, YNFKEQ. CDR3 residues: CASSQSSYNEQFF.

The V and J genes are TRBV5-6 and TRBJ2-3. Germline CDR1 and CDR2: SGHDT and YYEEEE. This CDR3 has 13 residues. CDR3: CASNVLGTDTQYF.

CDR3 region: CASSLERGNEQFF. J is TRBJ2-1 and V is TRBV7-9; as DNA is missing, the TRBD1 call by TCRdb cannot be tested. The CDR3 totals 13 residues. Germline V lookup: CDR1 SEHNR, CDR2 FQNEAQ (reference sequence).

The chain combines TRBV3-1 with TRBJ1-2; TCRdb designates TRBD1, a call that cannot be tested without DNA. CDR3 size: 15 residues. The germline V gene has CDR1 LGHDT and CDR2 YNNKEL (reference sequence). The CDR3 reads CASSHLRDGDYGYTF.

The gene calls are TRBV14 and TRBJ2-3; the TRBD1 assignment by TCRdb is unverifiable without DNA. The germline V gene has CDR1 SGHDN and CDR2 FVKESK. This CDR3 has 15 amino acids. CDR3 amino acids: CASRYGTAYADTQYF.

J is TRBJ1-3 and V is TRBV12-5; TCRdb's D call, TRBD1, is unchecked because there is no DNA. This CDR3 contains 15 residues. Germline CDR1 is LGHNT and CDR2 is FRNRAP. The CDR3 sequence: CAAKSGLLPGNTIYF.

The rearrangement uses TRBV29-1 and TRBJ2-7; TCRdb proposes TRBD1, but this gene call is untestable without DNA. This CDR3 spans 13 amino acids. Germline V gene data show CDR1 as SQVTM and CDR2 as ANQGSEA. The CDR3: CSVVGTSSYEQYF.

V gene TRBV6-2 or TRBV6-3 combines with J gene TRBJ2-7; TCRdb's D call, TRBD2, is unchecked because there is no DNA. The CDR3 spans 15 residues. Germline CDR1 is MNHEY and CDR2 is SVGEGT. The CDR3 loop is CASSYSGPSGPEQYF.

This chain joins TRBV4-1 and TRBJ2-1; the TCRdb D gene call, TRBD1, has no DNA to confirm it. The length of the CDR3 is 17 residues. CDR1 is MGHRA and CDR2 is YSYEKL in the germline V gene. The CDR3: CASSQPGTGVGYNEQFF.

The chain joins TRBV6-2 or TRBV6-3 to TRBJ1-1. The germline CDR1 and CDR2 sequences are MNHEY and SVGEGT. This CDR3 comprises 16 residues. The CDR3 loop is CASSYSILVGETEAFF.

This chain links TRBV3-1 with TRBJ2-1; the D gene TCRdb calls, TRBD2, cannot be checked with no DNA. CDR3 length: 15 amino acids. In germline, CDR1 is LGHDT, CDR2 YNNKEL (reference sequence). Here the CDR3 reads CASSQQRLATNEQFF.

The genes are TRBV20-1 and TRBJ2-3; checking the TCRdb D call of TRBD2 is not possible without DNA. Germline V gene sequence: CDR1 DFQATT, CDR2 SNEGSKA (reference sequence). The CDR3 covers 17 residues. CDR3 residues: CSARMAGILSSTDTQYF.

This sequence joins TRBV11-2 and TRBJ2-7; the TRBD2 assignment by TCRdb is unverifiable without DNA. The length of the CDR3 is 15 residues. Germline V gene data show CDR1 as SGHAT and CDR2 as FQNNGV. CDR3 residues: CASSATSGGDYEQYF.

This chain joins TRBV28 and TRBJ2-2; TCRdb's D call, TRBD2, is unchecked because there is no DNA. CDR3 length equals 14 residues. Germline V gives CDR1 MDHEN, CDR2 SYDVKM. This CDR3 is CASWGLAGSGELFF.

The rearrangement uses TRBV15 and TRBJ1-2; TCRdb's assignment of TRBD1 cannot be checked, as there is no DNA. CDR3 length equals 14 residues. The germline gives CDR1 LNHNV, CDR2 YYDKDF (reference sequence). The CDR3 sequence is CATSRDQGNYGYTF.

The chain is built from TRBV20-1 and TRBJ2-3; the D call of TRBD1 rests on TCRdb alone, since no DNA is present to check it. This CDR3 comprises 16 residues. Germline V CDR1 and CDR2: DFQATT, SNEGSKA (reference sequence). This CDR3 is CSARDYSGSVPDTQYF.

The chain combines TRBV4-1 with TRBJ1-3. The germline CDR1 and CDR2 sequences are MGHRA and YSYEKL. The CDR3 is 15 residues long. The CDR3 spells CASSHPTRSGNTIYF.

The rearrangement joins TRBV11-3 to TRBJ2-5. CDR1 and CDR2 from the germline V gene are SGHNT and YENEEA. This CDR3 spans 13 amino acids. The CDR3 is CASSFEVGETQYF.

The V and J genes are TRBV4-1 and TRBJ2-2; the TCRdb D gene call, TRBD2, has no DNA to confirm it. CDR3 length: 18 residues. Germline CDR1 is MGHRA and CDR2 is YSYEKL. The CDR3 here is CASSPSGLAGVYTGELFF.

The V and J genes are TRBV6-5 and TRBJ1-1; TCRdb names TRBD1, which stays unverified in the absence of DNA. Germline loops: CDR1 MNHEY, CDR2 SVGAGI. The CDR3 is 15 amino acids. CDR3: CASRLIQGMNTEAFF.

V is TRBV5-6 and J is TRBJ1-5; TCRdb's D gene call, TRBD1, goes unchecked for lack of DNA. Germline-derived CDR1 and CDR2 are SGHDT and YYEEEE. This CDR3 has 12 residues. CDR3 loop: CASSRDSKPQHF.

The V gene is TRBV12-3 or TRBV12-4, the J gene TRBJ2-5; the D gene TCRdb calls, TRBD2, cannot be checked with no DNA. The CDR3 is made up of 17 amino acids. The CDR3 protein is CASSSGLAGGWGETQYF.

The chain joins TRBV5-1 to TRBJ1-2; TCRdb's D call, TRBD1, is unchecked because there is no DNA. The CDR3 is 15 amino acids. From germline, CDR1 is SGHRS and CDR2 YFSETQ. CDR3 protein: CASSQGAIRGEVHTF.

This chain connects TRBV5-1 to TRBJ2-2; TCRdb's D call of TRBD2 is untestable without DNA. Germline values: CDR1 SGHRS, CDR2 YFSETQ. The CDR3 spans 14 residues. The chain's CDR3 is CASSLVASGRELFF.

This sequence joins TRBV12-3 or TRBV12-4 and TRBJ2-2; TCRdb lists TRBD2, though no DNA is available to test this call. The CDR3 runs to 16 residues. This CDR3 is CASRKLGLADTGELFF.